This is a list of T cell receptor beta chains from one sample in a study of radiotherapy plus CTLA-4 blockade in lung cancer. The data were produced by immunoSEQ multiplex PCR, yet TCRdb's version contains in-frame clones alone and is incomplete. The table includes just under 60,000 clones, about 70% detected once. The sequences come from peripheral blood, collected from a patient treated with radiotherapy plus ipilimumab. Every receptor here comes from a human donor with non-small cell lung cancer whose response to radiotherapy plus ipilimumab could not be evaluated. Both conserved end residues are part of each CDR3. Fields, in order: D gene, V gene, J gene, clone size, CDR3 protein, CDR3 DNA. D genes are given only for firm matches. Where a row states a size, it is once, few, many or the class of an expanded clone; other rows omit it.

D: NA
V: TRBV5-1
J: TRBJ2-3
size: few
CDR3: CASSSGTLGEAQYF
DNA: TGCGCCAGCAGCTCGGGGACTCTGGGGGAAGCGCAGTATTTT

D: NA
V: TRBV15
J: TRBJ2-3
size: NA
CDR3: CATSRASAMGQDTQYF
DNA: TGTGCCACCAGCAGGGCATCAGCCATGGGGCAAGATACGCAGTATTTT

D: NA
V: TRBV19
J: TRBJ1-1
size: NA
CDR3: CASSILDRNTEAFF
DNA: TGTGCCAGTAGTATCCTGGACAGGAACACTGAAGCTTTCTTT

D: TRBD2
V: TRBV15
J: TRBJ2-7
size: NA
CDR3: CATSSQRTSGALEQYF
DNA: TGTGCCACCAGCAGCCAGAGGACTAGCGGCGCCCTCGAGCAGTACTTC

D: NA
V: TRBV5-1
J: TRBJ2-1
size: NA
CDR3: CASSLDSSVNEQFF
DNA: TGCGCCAGCAGCTTGGACAGTTCTGTTAATGAGCAGTTCTTC

D: TRBD2
V: TRBV7-8
J: TRBJ2-3
size: NA
CDR3: CASSFGLAGHGDTQYF
DNA: TGTGCCAGCAGCTTTGGTCTAGCGGGCCATGGAGATACGCAGTATTTT

D: NA
V: TRBV2
J: TRBJ2-2
size: NA
CDR3: CASSEGRGTGELFF
DNA: TGTGCCAGCAGTGAAGGCAGGGGAACCGGGGAGCTGTTTTTT

D: TRBD1
V: TRBV27
J: TRBJ1-2
size: NA
CDR3: CASSPRQGYYGYTF
DNA: TGTGCCAGCAGTCCCCGACAGGGGTACTATGGCTACACCTTC

D: NA
V: TRBV11-3
J: TRBJ2-7
size: NA
CDR3: CASSRIGGGAYEQYF
DNA: TGTGCCAGCAGTCGGATAGGGGGAGGGGCCTACGAGCAGTACTTC

D: NA
V: TRBV7-2
J: TRBJ1-5
size: once
CDR3: CASSFDFQNQPQHF
DNA: TGTGCCAGCAGCTTCGACTTTCAGAATCAGCCCCAGCATTTT

D: TRBD2
V: TRBV7-9
J: TRBJ2-2
size: NA
CDR3: CANFLAGFNTGELFF
DNA: TGTGCCAACTTTCTAGCGGGATTCAACACCGGGGAGCTGTTTTTT